This TCR beta chain was sequenced for a study of shared clonotypes between healthy human individuals (TCRdb year 2020). Regarding the research as a whole: The cohort included three men and a couple of women between 18 and 49 years of age. Per donor, three plates each were used for CD4 naive and CD4 memory, two for CD8 naive, and one for CD8 memory. To estimate repertoire size and how much clonotype sharing occurs between individuals, the study deeply sequenced the blood TCR repertoires of several healthy adults. Per donor, leukapheresis produced somewhere between about 0.9 and 9.5 billion PBMCs. To increase sequencing depth and limit assay-specific biases, different laboratories used diverse techniques to prepare libraries and sequence TCR repertoires.

Points on this clone: Its binding antigen is unknown. It has no much larger one-base neighbor in the sample; base qualities were not kept.

Healthy HIV-negative adults with no recently reported acute infections or vaccinations were included as donors. Every donor was a Caucasian adult residing in Nashville, Tennessee, USA. CD4+ T cells were enriched through magnetic negative selection, after which naive cells were positively selected on CD45RA and the remaining negative fraction served as the memory subset. Blood was obtained by leukapheresis, after which PBMCs were separated by Ficoll-Histopaque density gradient centrifugation and cryopreserved in liquid nitrogen vapor phase. Analytical flow cytometry was used to check the purity and quantity of each magnetically sorted T cell population. Each sorted fraction had its genomic DNA isolated and then quantified by UV absorbance on a Nanodrop 2000c. Using the deep immunoSEQ assay, multiplex PCR amplified TCR CDR3 regions from genomic DNA. Extracted genomic DNA from each cell subset was spread evenly across all wells of several immunoSEQ 96-well plates, with each plate serving as a replicate. For sorted subsets, each replicate PCR was loaded with around 200 ng genomic DNA, equivalent to approximately 33,000 T cell genomes. The purified libraries were quantified using a Qubit 3.0 fluorometer, sized with a Bioanalyzer 2100, and then quantified again using the KAPA Library Quantification kit. Each immunoSEQ 96-well plate was sequenced on its own single-read 150-cycle Illumina NextSeq 550 flow cell. The published analysis was carried out like this. Because the immunoSEQ output included only junctional sequences and no quality scores, the filtering could not be the same as the filtering used for full-length reads. To assign V/J genes and CDR3, sequences were annotated against IMGT germline references using PyIR, a Python wrapper for IgBLAST v1.9. Any read was removed if the V/J assignment was weak (E-value above 1e-6), the CDR3 was missing, or the read contained stop codons, out-of-frame junctions, or ambiguous translated residues. V3J clonotypes were defined by identical inferred V gene, J gene, and CDR3 amino acid sequence. Percentage overlap between repertoires was calculated by dividing the number of shared unique clonotypes by the size of the smaller repertoire. Repertoire richness was assessed with RTK rarefaction, the Chao1 estimator, and Recon v2.1 estimates of unobserved clonotypes. Generation probabilities were computed with OLGA for all TCRbeta clonotypes obtained by the gDNA method from several donors. Entries here come from immuneACCESS through TCRdb and include only in-frame sequences with V and J called. Some clones fail to appear in such tables; in the studies checked, an unresolved V gene covers under half of the shortfall, and the cause of the remainder is unknown. V and J calls and clone size follow that table, whereas D and trimming were derived from the DNA. For this sample the table gives over 1.4 million clones, of which about 96% were detected only once. Roughly 1.2% of the sample lies in the top ten.

CDR1 and CDR2 were assigned from the germline V gene as SGHTA and FQGNSA. From the cysteine through the phenylalanine, the CDR3 covers 13 amino acids. Only CDR3 DNA is held: 39 bases, read in frame from base 1. Germline trimming: 5 bases from V, 10 bases from J; junction bases outside gene matches: 11. Points the paper makes about the study in general: Naive subsets generally had larger estimated clonotype richness than memory subsets. Pairwise subsampling led to the expectation that sequencing depth would affect the degree of clonotype sharing among donors. Sampling was restricted to blood, and TCR repertoires in tissues likely differ from the TCR repertoires found in blood. Incomplete sequencing was indicated by rarefaction of sorted-subset datasets, despite the large sequencing depth. Compared with non-shared clonotypes, the clonotypes found in all four sorted-subset donors had higher generation probabilities. Because the study included a small number of donors, the genetic and exposure-history diversity represented was limited. Across four donors, approximately 4.6% of naive CD4, roughly 3.4% of naive CD8, under 2.5% of memory CD4, and 0.4% of memory CD8 clonotypes were shared.

The sequencing sample was made of naive CD4+ T cells sorted from blood. In the paper's terms, the cell subset or site label means: CD45RA+ positively selected. The V and J segments used are TRBV7-2 and TRBJ2-7; TRBD1 aligns with 7 central bases. The TCR was taken from a man aged 30-40 years in good health. The sequenced DNA is TGTGCCAGCAGCACCAGAGACAGGGTGCGTCAGTACTTC. The translation is CASSTRDRVRQYF.